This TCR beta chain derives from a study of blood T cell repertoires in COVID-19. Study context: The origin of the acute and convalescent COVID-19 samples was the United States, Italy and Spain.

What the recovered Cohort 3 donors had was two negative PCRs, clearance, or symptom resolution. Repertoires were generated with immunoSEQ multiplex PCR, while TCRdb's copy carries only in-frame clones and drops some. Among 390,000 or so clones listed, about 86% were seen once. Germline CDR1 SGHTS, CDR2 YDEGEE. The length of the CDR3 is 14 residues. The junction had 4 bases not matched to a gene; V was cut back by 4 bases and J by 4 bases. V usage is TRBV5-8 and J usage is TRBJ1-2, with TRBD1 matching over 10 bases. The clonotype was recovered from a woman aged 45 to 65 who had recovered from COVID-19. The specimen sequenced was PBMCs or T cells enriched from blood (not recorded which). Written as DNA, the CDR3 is TGTGCCAGCAGCCCGACAGGGGGCGCCTATGGCTACACCTTC. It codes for CASSPTGGAYGYTF.